This T cell receptor beta chain was sequenced in a study of shared clonotypes between healthy human individuals. Study-wide results and caveats: Four donors had around 5% of their naive CD4 clonotypes in common.

About this clone: The antigen is not known. At the DNA level, this CDR3 is encoded by other sequences in the same sample as well.

The table came from immunoSEQ multiplex PCR; TCRdb's copy has only in-frame clones and leaves some out. The sample shows hundreds of thousands of clones, roughly 96% of them seen only once. Positive CCR7 selection of CD45RO-negative cells yielded the naive CD8 cells, and terminally differentiated effector memory CD45RA+ cells were excluded. Germline CDR1 is SGHVS and CDR2 is FNYEAQ. The CDR3 is made up of 14 amino acids. With 1 base clipped from V and 2 bases from J, the junction kept 2 bases outside the gene matches. The specimen was naive CD8+ T cells sorted from blood. The sequence came from a man under 40 in good health. The V and J genes are TRBV7-6 and TRBJ2-7; 7 bases are shared with TRBD1. The CDR3 DNA is TGTGCCAGCAGCTTAGGTAGGGGGCCCTACGAGCAGTACTTC. Translation gives CASSLGRGPYEQYF.